This TCR beta chain was identified during a study of memory CD4+ T cells and cytomegalovirus serostatus (dated by TCRdb to between 2017 and 2020). Study-wide context: The roughly 35 healthy Belgian adults in the cohort included 9 who were CMV seropositive and about 24 who were CMV seronegative. To replicate a published TCR-based CMV serostatus classifier, the researchers sequenced the CD4+ memory TCRbeta repertoires of a Belgian cohort whose cytomegalovirus serostatus was known. What the authors observed across the whole study: Unlike the original study, which covered naive and memory CD4+ and CD8+ populations, the Belgian study sequenced only CD4+CD45RO+ memory cells. The original-framework classifier achieved a median bootstrapped AUC of approximately 0.96 with a 95% CI of 0.76-1.00 on the Belgian cohort. CMV serostatus prediction reached a median bootstrapped AUC of 0.95 with the original framework and just under 0.93 with a US-trained random forest. Among the roughly 160 previously reported CMV-associated TCRbeta sequences, approximately 70 showed up in the CD4+ memory repertoires, with each one found in between one and five individuals. The results were interpreted as suggesting that the CMV-associated TCR signature is largely present in the CD4+ memory repertoire.

Single viable CD3+CD4+CD8-CD45RO+ cells were sorted as memory CD4+ T cells on a FACSAria II. CMV serostatus was determined with a Roche Elecsys assay detecting serum IgG against CMV pp150, pp28, p38 and p52. After thawing, total CD4+ T cells were enriched by positive selection with CD4 magnetic microbeads. The samples came from a different study that was designed specifically to examine the CD4+ T cell memory repertoire. Following standard operating procedures, peripheral blood mononuclear cells were isolated and cryopreserved, while serum was kept at -80 degrees C. The staining used CD3-PerCP (BW264/56), CD4-APC (RPA-T4), CD45RO-PE (UCHT1) and CD8-Pacific Orange (3B5) antibodies, and Sytox blue was used to exclude non-viable cells. Concerning this clone: Its antigen target is currently unknown. Base qualities are not at hand, and no much larger clone is one base apart.

Genomic DNA was extracted from sorted cells with the Quick-DNA Microprep Kit. TCRbeta DNA was amplified with the immunoSEQ hsTCRbeta kit following the manufacturer's protocol. An Illumina MiSeq instrument was used to sequence the TCRbeta libraries. For the original study's pipeline: Once out-of-frame sequences had been removed, about 2,000,000 distinct TCRbeta sequences were left, which works out to an average of approximately 63,000 per individual. Two values were used to score each individual: the count of about 160 previously reported CMV-associated TCRbeta sequences and the total count of productive distinct TCRbeta sequences. A beta-binomial model was reimplemented in Python, and scikit-learn random forests with default parameters were trained on data from the US cohort. Classifier performance on the Belgian cohort was summarized as median AUC with percentile confidence intervals over 10,000 bootstrap iterations. Held by TCRdb, this immuneACCESS table contains in-frame sequences only and omits some clones. Under half of the omission traces to an unresolved V gene where checked; the cause of the rest is unknown. The V and J calls and clone size were taken over from that table, and D and trimming were inferred from the DNA. The sample records about 56,000 clones, about 80% of which are singletons. The ten largest make up around 2.7% of the sample.

The V and J ends are trimmed by 0 bases and 2 bases, leaving 11 bases between them. CDR1 and CDR2 are read off the germline V gene as MNHEY and SVGAGI. Taken from cysteine to phenylalanine, the CDR3 has 16 residues. Just CDR3 DNA is preserved here, 48 bases in frame from base 1. The clonotype comes from an adult in good health and CMV-seropositive. Sequencing input: memory CD4+ T cells from blood. The rearranged segments are TRBV6-5 and TRBJ1-3; the D gene cannot be named for sure. The CDR3 reads CASSYSRSTPGNTIYF. The bases are TGTGCCAGCAGTTACTCGAGAAGCACCCCTGGAAACACCATATATTTT.